This TCR beta chain was recorded in a study of shared clonotypes between healthy human individuals. This clone showed up just once. The antigen is not known. Regarding the study as a whole: Clonotype sharing among donors was thought likely to change with sequencing depth. Relative to memory subsets, naive subsets generally showed larger estimated richness.

The germline CDR1 and CDR2 sequences are MNHEY and SMNVEV (reference sequence). The CDR3 has 18 amino acids. J gave up 4 bases and V 3 bases, and 10 bases lay outside the gene matches. CD45RO-negative, CCR7-selected cells formed the naive CD8 fraction, which excluded terminally differentiated effector memory CD45RA+ cells. Repertoires were generated with immunoSEQ multiplex PCR, while TCRdb's copy carries only in-frame clones and drops some. The sample lists under 2,000,000 clones, roughly 95% occurring once. Sequenced sample: naive CD8+ T cells sorted from blood. This sequence originates from a man between 18 and 35 years old in good health. The V gene is TRBV27, the J gene TRBJ2-3; 13 positions agree with TRBD2. The CDR3: CASSFSLAGGLLADTQYF. The CDR3, as DNA: TGTGCCAGCAGTTTTTCACTAGCGGGGGGGCTCCTGGCAGATACGCAGTATTTT.